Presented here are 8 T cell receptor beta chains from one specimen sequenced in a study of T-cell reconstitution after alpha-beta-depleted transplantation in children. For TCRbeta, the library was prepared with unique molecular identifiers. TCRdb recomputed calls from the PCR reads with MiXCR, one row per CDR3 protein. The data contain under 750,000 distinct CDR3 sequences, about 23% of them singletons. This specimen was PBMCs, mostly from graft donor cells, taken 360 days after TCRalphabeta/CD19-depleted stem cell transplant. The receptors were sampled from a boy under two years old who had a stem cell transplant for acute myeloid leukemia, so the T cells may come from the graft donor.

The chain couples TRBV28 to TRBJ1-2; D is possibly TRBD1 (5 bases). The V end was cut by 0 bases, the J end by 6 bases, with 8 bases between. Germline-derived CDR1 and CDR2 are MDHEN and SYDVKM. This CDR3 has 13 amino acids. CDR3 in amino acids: CASSLWGRDGYTF. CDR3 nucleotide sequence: TGTGCCAGCAGTTTATGGGGGCGGGATGGCTACACCTTC.

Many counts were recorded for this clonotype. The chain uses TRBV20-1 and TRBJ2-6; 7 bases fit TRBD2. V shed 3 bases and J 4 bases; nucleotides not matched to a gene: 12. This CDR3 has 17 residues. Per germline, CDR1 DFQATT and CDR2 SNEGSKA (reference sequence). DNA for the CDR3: TGCAGTGCTAGCTCCTTTATCGGGGGGACCGGGGCCAACGTCCTGACTTTC. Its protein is CSASSFIGGTGANVLTF.

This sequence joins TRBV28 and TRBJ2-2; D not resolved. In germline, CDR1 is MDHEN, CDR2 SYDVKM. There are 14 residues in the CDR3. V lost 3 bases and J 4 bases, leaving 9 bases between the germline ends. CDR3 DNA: TGTGCCAGCAGTTTGCCCAGGTTCACCGGGGAGCTGTTTTTT. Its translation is CASSLPRFTGELFF.

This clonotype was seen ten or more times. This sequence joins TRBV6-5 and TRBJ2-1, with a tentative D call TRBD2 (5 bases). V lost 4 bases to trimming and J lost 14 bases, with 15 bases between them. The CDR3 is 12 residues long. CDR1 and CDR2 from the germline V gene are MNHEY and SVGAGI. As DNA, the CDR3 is TGTGCCAGCAGTTTACTAGGAGGATTGGAGTTCTTC. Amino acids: CASSLLGGLEFF.

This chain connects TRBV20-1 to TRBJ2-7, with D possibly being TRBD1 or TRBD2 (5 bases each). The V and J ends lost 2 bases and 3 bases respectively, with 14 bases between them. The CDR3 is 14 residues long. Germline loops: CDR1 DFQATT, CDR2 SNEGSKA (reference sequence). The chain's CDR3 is CSARSSRGVYEQYV. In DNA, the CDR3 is TGCAGTGCTAGAAGCTCCCGGGGCGTCTACGAGCAGTACGTC.

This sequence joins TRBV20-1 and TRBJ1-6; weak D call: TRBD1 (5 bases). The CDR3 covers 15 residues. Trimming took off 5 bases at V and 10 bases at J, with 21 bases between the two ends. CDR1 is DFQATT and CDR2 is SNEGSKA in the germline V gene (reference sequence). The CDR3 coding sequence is TGCAGTGCTTCACGAGAAGGGGTAGAGGGATCACCCCTCCACTTT. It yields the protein CSASREGVEGSPLHF.

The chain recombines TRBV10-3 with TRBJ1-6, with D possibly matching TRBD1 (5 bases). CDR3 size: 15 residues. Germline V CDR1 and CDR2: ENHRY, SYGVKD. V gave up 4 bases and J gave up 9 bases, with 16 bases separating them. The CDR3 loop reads CAISAGQGGRSPLHF. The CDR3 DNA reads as TGTGCCATCAGTGCCGGGCAGGGAGGCCGTTCACCCCTCCACTTT.

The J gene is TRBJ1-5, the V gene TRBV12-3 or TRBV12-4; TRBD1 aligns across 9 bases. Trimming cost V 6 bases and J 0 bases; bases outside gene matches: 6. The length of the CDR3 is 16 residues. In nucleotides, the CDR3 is TGTGCCAGCAGCCCCGACAGGGGGTATAGCAATCAGCCCCAGCATTTT. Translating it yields CASSPDRGYSNQPQHF.